The 4 T cell receptor beta chains presented below share a single source sample, sequenced in a study of OX40 agonist ivuxolimab in advanced cancers. The assay was immunoSEQ multiplex PCR, and TCRdb's table has in-frame clones only and misses some. The profile shows approximately 64,000 clones, about 88% of them singletons. The material was CD4+ or CD8+ T cells sorted from blood, obtained in a trial of the OX40 agonist ivuxolimab. Source of these receptors: an adult with an advanced solid tumor such as melanoma, head and neck, liver or kidney cancer.

This clone showed up just a few times. The chain carries TRBV18 and TRBJ1-2; D is unresolved. CDR1 is KGHSH and CDR2 is LQKENI in the germline V gene. CDR3 length: 12 residues. Trimming took 4 bases from V and 3 from J, leaving 6 bases between them. The CDR3 DNA reads TGTGCCAGCTCACTGGGAGACTATGGCTACACCTTC. Amino acids: CASSLGDYGYTF.

The chain couples TRBV4-2 to TRBJ1-5; a possible D gene is TRBD1 (6 bases). The CDR3 is 15 residues long. Germline V gives CDR1 LGHNA, CDR2 YNFKEQ. The V and J ends lost 1 base and 3 bases respectively, with 10 bases between them. In nucleotides, the CDR3 is TGTGCCAGCAGCCAAGGTGAGGGGGTCAATCAGCCCCAGCATTTT. It yields the protein CASSQGEGVNQPQHF.

The chain has TRBV5-1 and TRBJ2-1; D is possibly TRBD1 (6 bases). This CDR3 region has 16 residues. With 4 bases removed from V and 0 bases from J, the gap between germline ends came to 14 bases. CDR1 is SGHRS and CDR2 is YFSETQ in the germline V gene. The CDR3 nucleotides read TGCGCCAGCAGCCCGGACAGCCCCAGCTCCTACAATGAGCAGTTCTTC. Protein: CASSPDSPSSYNEQFF.

This CDR3 is CATSTLLDRASEKLFF. The CDR3 DNA is TGTGCCACCAGCACCCTATTGGACAGGGCTTCAGAAAAACTGTTTTTT. The chain uses TRBV15 and TRBJ1-4, with 8 bases fitting TRBD1. The germline CDR1 and CDR2 sequences are LNHNV and YYDKDF (reference sequence). The ends lost 4 bases at V and 8 bases at J; junction bases unmatched: 12. CDR3 size: 16 residues.